The 17 T cell receptor beta chains presented below share a single source sample, sequenced in a study of blood T cells in healthy people across ages. Combining a sample-barcoded 5' primer with a J-beta primer mix, a second PCR ran for roughly 7 to 12 cycles. TCRdb re-derived calls from the 5' RACE reads in MiXCR, one entry per CDR3 protein. Of approximately 360,000 distinct CDR3 sequences listed, roughly half are singletons. Sequenced material: blood. These receptors were obtained from a man between 60 and 70 years old in good health.

The count of this clonotype is one. The rearrangement joins TRBV6-5 to TRBJ2-3; 10 nucleotides align to TRBD1. CDR1 is MNHEY, CDR2 SVGAGI, per germline. Trimming removed 6 bases from V and 5 bases from J; junction bases left unmatched: 5. The CDR3 has 14 residues. The CDR3: CASRGTGVQDTQYF. In DNA, the CDR3 is TGTGCCAGCAGAGGGACAGGGGTACAAGATACGCAGTATTTT.

This sequence joins TRBV3-1 and TRBJ2-5; 7 bases agree with TRBD1. CDR1 is LGHDT and CDR2 is YNNKEL in the germline V gene (reference sequence). This CDR3 is 18 amino acids long. The V and J ends lost 4 bases and 5 bases, in that order; junction bases with no gene match: 19. The CDR3 is CASSPKSTGQRSRETQYF. The CDR3 nucleotides read TGTGCCAGCAGCCCCAAAAGCACGGGACAGCGGAGCCGGGAGACCCAGTACTTC.

The chain links TRBV27 to TRBJ2-5; D is undetermined. Germline lookup yields CDR1 MNHEY and CDR2 SMNVEV (reference sequence). There are 13 residues in the CDR3. V was clipped by 5 bases and J by 5 bases, with 12 bases between them. CDR3 residues: CASSVSSSETQYF. CDR3 nucleotide sequence: TGTGCCAGCAGTGTAAGTAGTTCGGAGACCCAGTACTTC.

The CDR3 DNA follows: TGCGCCAGCAGCGGGACGGTCGCCTACGAGCAGTACTTC. Translation: CASSGTVAYEQYF. The chain joins TRBV5-1 to TRBJ2-7, with D possibly called TRBD1 or TRBD2 (5 bases each). This CDR3 has 13 amino acids. The germline V gene encodes CDR1 SGHRS and CDR2 YFSETQ. V shed 4 bases and J shed 2 bases, with 10 bases lying between them.

The chain joins TRBV5-1 to TRBJ1-2; D gene unclear. The CDR3 is 14 amino acids. CDR1 is SGHRS and CDR2 is YFSETQ in the germline V gene. Trimming pared 0 bases from V and 8 bases from J, leaving 14 bases between. This chain's CDR3 is CASSLATGFGGYTF. CDR3 sequence (DNA): TGCGCCAGCAGCTTGGCCACGGGGTTCGGCGGCTACACCTTC.

This clonotype was counted at least ten times. This rearrangement joins TRBV6-2 or TRBV6-3 to TRBJ1-1; D unclear. CDR3 size: 13 residues. Per the germline V gene, CDR1 is MNHEY and CDR2 is SVGEGT. The V gene lost 6 bases and the J gene lost 0 bases, with 8 bases spanning the gap. DNA of the CDR3: TGTGCCAGCAGCCAAATGCTGAACACTGAAGCTTTCTTT. This sequence encodes CASSQMLNTEAFF.

The chain recombines TRBV11-3 with TRBJ2-2; D is perhaps TRBD1 (6 bases). The CDR3 is 13 residues long. CDR1 and CDR2 (germline): SGHNT, YENEEA. V was clipped by 5 bases and J by 7 bases, with 11 bases between them. DNA of the CDR3: TGTGCCAGCAGCGTTCACAGGGACGGGGAGCTGTTTTTT. It is translated as CASSVHRDGELFF. Combining the CDR3 with reference TRBV11-3 and TRBJ2-2 gives the whole variable domain EAGVVQSPRYKIIEKKQPVAFWCNPISGHNTLYWYLQNLGQGPELLIRYENEEAVDDSQLPKDRFSAERLKGVDSTLKIQPAELGDSAVYLCASSVHRDGELFFGEGSRLTVL.

The chain is built from TRBV20-1 and TRBJ2-1; TRBD1 matches 9 bases. CDR1 is DFQATT, CDR2 SNEGSKA, per germline (reference sequence). This CDR3 has 12 residues. V lost 3 bases, J lost 9 bases, and 3 bases stayed unmatched. For the CDR3, the DNA is TGCAGTGCTAGTACGGACAGGGGTGAGCAGTTCTTC. Protein: CSASTDRGEQFF.

The V call is TRBV7-2, the J call TRBJ2-4; tentative D call: TRBD2 (5 bases). The CDR3 consists of 13 residues. V dropped 1 base and J dropped 15 bases, with 16 bases sitting between them. Germline V gene lookup returns CDR1 SGHTA and CDR2 FQGNSA. The CDR3 nucleotides are TGTGCCAGCAGCTTAGAGAGCCGGGGTACTGTGTACTTC. The encoded protein is CASSLESRGTVYF.

This clonotype was observed many times. The chain combines TRBV10-3 with TRBJ2-3; 11 positions match TRBD2. The CDR3 is made up of 16 amino acids. The V segment lost 6 bases and the J segment 2 bases; nucleotides outside the gene matches: 7. Looked up from germline, CDR1 is ENHRY and CDR2 is SYGVKD. For the CDR3, the DNA is TGTGCCATCAGAGCCAGGACTAGCGGGCACACAGATACGCAGTATTTT. Its translation is CAIRARTSGHTDTQYF.

CDR3 bases: TGTGCCAGCAGCTTAATAAACTACGAGCAGTACTTC. Translating it yields CASSLINYEQYF. The rearrangement uses TRBV7-9 and TRBJ2-7; D not resolved. CDR1 and CDR2 (germline): SEHNR, FQNEAQ (reference sequence). There are 12 residues in the CDR3. The germline V and J ends were trimmed by 2 bases and 3 bases, with 5 bases remaining between them. Using reference TRBV7-9 and TRBJ2-7 for the parts outside the CDR3, the full variable domain is DTGVSQNPRHKITKRGQNVTFRCDPISEHNRLYWYRQTLGQGPEFLTYFQNEAQLEKSRLLSDRFSAERPKGSFSTLEIQRTEQGDSAMYLCASSLINYEQYFGPGTRLTVT.

The rearrangement joins TRBV18 to TRBJ2-5, with a tentative D call TRBD1 (5 bases). The J call may be faulty, since TRBJ2-7 better matches the DNA end. Germline values: CDR1 KGHSH, CDR2 LQKENI. The CDR3 extends over 15 amino acids. In nucleotides, the CDR3 is TGTGCCAGCTCACCCCCCGGCAGGGCGACCTACGAGCAGTACTTC. The encoded protein is CASSPPGRATYEQYF.

Comment on this clonotype: Just one base apart from a much larger clone, this may be a read error. Here the CDR3 reads CVSSWDRGRYEQFF. For the CDR3, the DNA is TGTGTCAGCAGTTGGGACAGGGGGCGGTATGAGCAGTTCTTC. J is TRBJ2-1 and V is TRBV6-1, with TRBD1 identical over 12 bases. The CDR3 is 14 residues long. Looked up from germline, CDR1 is MNHNS and CDR2 is SASEGT.

The J gene is TRBJ1-4, the V gene TRBV4-2; 9 nucleotides line up with TRBD1. The CDR3 consists of 17 residues. With 0 bases clipped from V and 5 bases from J, the junction kept 7 bases outside the gene matches. CDR1 is LGHNA and CDR2 is YNFKEQ in the germline V gene. Written as DNA, the CDR3 is TGTGCCAGCAGCCAAGAAAGAACCGGGACAGGGAATGAAAAACTGTTTTTT. This translates into CASSQERTGTGNEKLFF.

The V and J genes are TRBV12-3 or TRBV12-4 and TRBJ1-4; D is unclear. V was trimmed by 3 bases and J by 7 bases, leaving 9 bases between them. The CDR3 covers 13 residues. CDR3 in DNA: TGTGCCAGCAGTTTCTCGGGGTCTGAAAAACTGTTTTTT. Protein: CASSFSGSEKLFF.

This clonotype appeared once. The rearrangement uses TRBV4-1 and TRBJ2-7; D gene unclear. Trimming pared 1 base from V and 2 bases from J, leaving 18 bases between. Germline values: CDR1 MGHRA, CDR2 YSYEKL. The CDR3 spans 17 residues. Here the CDR3 DNA reads TGCGCCAGCAGCCAAGCCCCTCCTGCCCTAGTCACCTACGAGCAGTACTTC. Amino acids: CASSQAPPALVTYEQYF.

The V gene is TRBV5-1, the J gene TRBJ1-6, with D tentatively TRBD1 (5 bases). With 3 bases removed from V and 7 bases from J, the gap between germline ends came to 14 bases. The CDR3 consists of 15 residues. CDR1 is SGHRS and CDR2 is YFSETQ in the germline V gene. The CDR3 DNA reads TGCGCCAGCAGCTCTGACAGCCCGGGGAATTCACCCCTCCACTTT. Its translation: CASSSDSPGNSPLHF.